The 4 T cell receptor beta chains below come from one sample, sequenced in a study of T-cell reconstitution after alpha-beta-depleted transplantation in children. Unique molecular identifiers were used to barcode this TCRbeta library. MiXCR, applied by TCRdb to the PCR reads, yields one record per CDR3 protein. The sample holds about 360,000 distinct CDR3 sequences; 10% to 15% are singletons and the top ten take roughly 4.5%. Source: PBMCs, taken from the stem cell graft. These receptors all come from a human donor who donated a stem cell graft to a child with Fanconi anemia.

The table lists this clonotype with a few counts. The rearrangement links TRBV12-3 or TRBV12-4 to TRBJ2-7; unclear D gene. The V gene lost 6 bases and the J gene lost 4 bases, with 19 bases spanning the gap. This CDR3 region has 15 residues. The CDR3 nucleotides are TGTGCCAGCAGCGTAAGGGCTAGAAATTCTTACGAGCAGTACTTC. Protein: CASSVRARNSYEQYF.

This clonotype came up a few times. The gene calls are TRBV25-1 and TRBJ2-1; 10 positions agree with TRBD2. The CDR3 is made up of 17 amino acids. Germline CDR1 is MGHDK and CDR2 is SYGVNS. V shed 0 bases and J 5 bases; nucleotides not matched to a gene: 7. The CDR3 coding sequence is TGTGCCAGCAGTGAATACTTCCGGACTAGCGGAGACAATGAGCAGTTCTTC. It yields the protein CASSEYFRTSGDNEQFF.

This clonotype appeared many times. The chain links TRBV7-6 to TRBJ2-3; D is ambiguous. Germline loops: CDR1 SGHVS, CDR2 FNYEAQ. The V and J ends lost 1 base and 11 bases respectively, with 10 bases between them. The CDR3 is 12 amino acids. The CDR3 DNA sequence: TGTGCCAGCAGCTTAGTCGGAGACCGGCAGTATTTT. Amino acids: CASSLVGDRQYF. Full variable domain (remainder filled in from reference TRBV7-6 and TRBJ2-3): GAGVSQSPRYKVTKRGQDVALRCDPISGHVSLYWYRQALGQGPEFLTYFNYEAQQDKSGLPNDRFSAERPEGSISTLTIQRTEQRDSAMYRCASSLVGDRQYFGPGTRLTVL.

This clonotype showed up just a few times. The DNA for the CDR3 is TGCAGCGTTGAAGACTATGGGGACACTGAAGCTTTCTTT. It translates to CSVEDYGDTEAFF. The chain links TRBV29-1 to TRBJ1-1, with D hard to call. Trimming left V 0 bases short and J 3 bases short, with 8 bases between. CDR3 length: 13 residues. CDR1 is SQVTM and CDR2 is ANQGSEA in the germline V gene.